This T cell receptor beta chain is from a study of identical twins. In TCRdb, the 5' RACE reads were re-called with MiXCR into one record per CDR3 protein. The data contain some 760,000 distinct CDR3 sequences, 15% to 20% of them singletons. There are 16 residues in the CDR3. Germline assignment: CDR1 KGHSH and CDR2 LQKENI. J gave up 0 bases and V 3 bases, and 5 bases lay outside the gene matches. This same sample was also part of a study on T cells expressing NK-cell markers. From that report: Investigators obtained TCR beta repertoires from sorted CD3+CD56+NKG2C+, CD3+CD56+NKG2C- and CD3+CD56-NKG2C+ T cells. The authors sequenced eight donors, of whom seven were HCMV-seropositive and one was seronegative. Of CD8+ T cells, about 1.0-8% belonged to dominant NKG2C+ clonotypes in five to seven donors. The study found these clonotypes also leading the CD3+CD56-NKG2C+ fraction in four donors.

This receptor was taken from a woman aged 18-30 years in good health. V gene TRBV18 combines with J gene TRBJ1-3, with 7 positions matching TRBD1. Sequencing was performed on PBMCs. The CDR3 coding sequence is TGTGCCAGCTCACCCTGGACAGGCCTCTCTGGAAACACCATATATTTT. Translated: CASSPWTGLSGNTIYF.